The present T cell receptor (beta chain) was sequenced within a study of blood T cell repertoires in COVID-19. Turning to the study itself: COVID-19 samples, acute and convalescent, were from the United States, Italy and Spain. PBMCs, B-cell-depleted T cells, or T cells provided the cDNA or gDNA that made up the material.

In the study's own analysis: Reference gene primer amplification in the assay estimated nucleated cell counts. Libraries were prepared by immunoSEQ multiplex PCR; TCRdb keeps only in-frame clonotypes and omits some of them. D and trimming were read from the DNA, whereas the V and J calls and clone size are those reported in that table. The data show roughly 350,000 clones, around 91% seen once. The V and J ends lost 5 bases and 4 bases, in that order; junction bases with no gene match: 6. The CDR3 length is 14 residues. The V gene's germline CDR1 is ENHRY and CDR2 SYGVKD. The chain has TRBV10-3 and TRBJ1-1, with 8 bases that match TRBD1. The TCR sequence derives from a woman under 30 who had recovered from COVID-19. The source material was peripheral blood. The CDR3 loop reads CAISSDRGGTEAFF. CDR3 nucleotides: TGTGCCATCAGTTCCGACAGGGGCGGCACTGAAGCTTTCTTT.